This TCR beta chain was recovered during a study of cytomegalovirus exposure and HLA in healthy donors. Whole-study results and caveats: One cluster of highly shared sequence variants probably arose as a sequencing artifact. Further analysis, carried out later, found HLA-associated TCR beta chains more clonally expanded than equally common other chains.

13 Jbeta primers and 60 Vbeta primers were used for the PCR. The table came from immunoSEQ multiplex PCR; TCRdb's copy has only in-frame clones and leaves some out. The repertoire holds about 150,000 clones, with 75% to 85% as singletons. A word on this clone: The target antigen is unknown.

The sequence derives from a man between 50 and 59 years old in good health and CMV-seropositive. The material sequenced was PBMCs.

The CDR3 nucleotides are TGTGCCAGCAGCTTAGCGCTGGGGGGGTCTGGAAACACCATATATTTT. It is translated as CASSLALGGSGNTIYF. The rearrangement joins TRBV7-8 to TRBJ1-3; D is possibly TRBD1 (5 bases). The V gene's germline CDR1 is SGHVS and CDR2 FQNEAQ. Trimming shortened V by 0 bases and J by 1 base, and 10 bases separated the two germline ends. This CDR3 has 16 amino acids.